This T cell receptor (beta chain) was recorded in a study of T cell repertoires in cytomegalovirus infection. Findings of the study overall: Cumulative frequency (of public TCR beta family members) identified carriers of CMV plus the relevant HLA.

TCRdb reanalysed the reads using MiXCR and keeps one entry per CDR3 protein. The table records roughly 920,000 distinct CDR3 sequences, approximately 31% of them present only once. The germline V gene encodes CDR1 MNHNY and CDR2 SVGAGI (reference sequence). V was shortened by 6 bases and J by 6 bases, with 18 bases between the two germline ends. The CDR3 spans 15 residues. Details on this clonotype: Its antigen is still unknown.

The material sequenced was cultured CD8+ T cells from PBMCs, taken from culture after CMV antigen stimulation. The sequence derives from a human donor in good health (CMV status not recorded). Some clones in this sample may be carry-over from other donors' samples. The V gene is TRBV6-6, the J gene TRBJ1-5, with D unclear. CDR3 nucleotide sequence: TGTGCCAGCAGGGGAACACTTGTCGGACGTCAGCCCCAGCATTTT. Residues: CASRGTLVGRQPQHF.